The rows below give T cell receptor beta chains drawn from one sample of a study of shared clonotypes between healthy human individuals. TCRdb's copy holds only in-frame clones and misses some; the assay was immunoSEQ multiplex PCR. The sample comprises some 2.4 million clones, roughly 93% of which are singletons, and around 0.37% rests with the top ten. The sample was naive CD4+ T cells from PBMCs. The source of these receptors is a young man in good health. Some clones in this sample may be carry-over from other donors' samples. Each CDR3 is given with its conserved first and last residue. Each record gives: clone size, V gene, J gene, D gene, CDR3 protein, CDR3 DNA. A D gene is named only where the DNA matches it firmly. Clone size is stated in some rows and not others, as once, few, many or a class when expanded.

-	TRBV2	TRBJ2-7	TRBD2	CASSDSGRGRNEQYF	TGTGCCAGCAGCGATAGCGGGAGGGGCCGGAACGAGCAGTACTTC
-	TRBV5-1	TRBJ1-4	TRBD1	CASSLGTGRNEKLFF	TGCGCCAGCAGCCTTGGGACAGGGCGGAATGAAAAACTGTTTTTT
few	TRBV29-1	TRBJ1-5	-	CSVADRLDQPQHF	TGCAGCGTGGCTGACAGATTGGATCAGCCCCAGCATTTT
-	TRBV5-1	TRBJ2-7	-	CASSLTGSSYEQYF	TGCGCCAGCAGCTTGACAGGGAGCTCCTACGAGCAGTACTTC
-	TRBV29-1	TRBJ2-2	TRBD2	CSVVRTSETGELFF	TGCAGCGTTGTACGGACTAGCGAGACCGGGGAGCTGTTTTTT
-	TRBV5-4	TRBJ1-6	TRBD1	CASSLPGRGQVNSPLHF	TGTGCCAGCAGCTTGCCGGGCCGGGGACAGGTTAATTCACCCCTCCACTTT
-	TRBV6-5	TRBJ1-5	-	CASSPRNQPQHF	TGTGCCAGCAGTCCAAGGAATCAGCCCCAGCATTTT
-	TRBV7-3	TRBJ2-5	TRBD2	CASSLIAGTQETQYF	TGTGCCAGCAGCTTGATAGCGGGTACCCAAGAGACCCAGTACTTC
-	TRBV5-1	TRBJ1-1	TRBD1	CASSFMDGTGTMNTEAFF	TGCGCCAGCAGCTTCATGGATGGGACAGGTACAATGAACACTGAAGCTTTCTTT
-	TRBV10-3	TRBJ2-1	TRBD2	CAISPPGTSIEQFF	TGTGCCATCAGTCCACCAGGGACTAGCATTGAGCAGTTCTTC
once	TRBV7-9	TRBJ1-6	-	CASRANREGNSPLHF	TGTGCCAGCAGGGCGAACAGGGAAGGAAATTCACCCCTCCACTTT
-	TRBV10-3	TRBJ2-2	TRBD1	CAGGTGLGELFF	TGTGCCGGAGGGACAGGGTTAGGGGAGCTGTTTTTT
-	TRBV4-3	TRBJ1-4	-	CASSPRLPGASAFNEKLFF	TGCGCCAGCAGCCCCCGACTCCCAGGCGCCTCGGCCTTTAATGAAAAACTGTTTTTT
-	TRBV2	TRBJ2-7	-	CASSDQGIEYEQYF	TGTGCCAGCAGCGACCAGGGAATTGAGTACGAGCAGTACTTC
-	TRBV7-3	TRBJ2-1	-	CASSLISPSSYNEQFF	TGTGCCAGCAGCTTAATCTCGCCGAGCTCCTACAATGAGCAGTTCTTC
-	TRBV27	TRBJ1-1	-	CASSLDAGRGTEAFF	TGTGCCAGCAGTTTAGATGCGGGACGGGGCACTGAAGCTTTCTTT
-	TRBV6-5	TRBJ2-7	-	CASSSHQSDSYEQYF	TGTGCCAGCAGTTCGCACCAGAGCGACAGCTACGAGCAGTACTTC
-	TRBV5-5	TRBJ1-1	-	CASTRSGSIIGEAFF	TGTGCCAGCACCCGATCAGGTAGTATTATCGGTGAAGCTTTCTTT
-	TRBV19	TRBJ1-1	-	CASSTPTLVNTEAFF	TGTGCCAGTAGTACCCCGACATTGGTGAACACTGAAGCTTTCTTT
once	TRBV28	TRBJ2-7	TRBD1	CASSLSGQGAYEQYF	TGTGCCAGCAGTTTGTCCGGACAGGGGGCCTACGAGCAGTACTTC
-	TRBV5-8	TRBJ1-4	-	CASQAFMFLGTNEKLFF	TGTGCCAGCCAAGCTTTTATGTTCTTAGGGACTAATGAAAAACTGTTTTTT
-	TRBV4-1	TRBJ2-7	-	CASSQGSPGNEQYF	TGCGCCAGCAGCCAAGGGTCTCCCGGGAACGAGCAGTACTTC
-	TRBV2	TRBJ2-2	-	CASSSQQGARNTGELFF	TGTGCCAGCAGTTCTCAACAGGGAGCGCGAAACACCGGGGAGCTGTTTTTT